The next 15 T cell receptor beta chains were all read from a single sample in a study of beta chain features in type 1 diabetes. The investigators reverse transcribed all of the isolated RNA, so they sequenced expressed TCRB transcripts. Measured with immunoSEQ multiplex PCR; TCRdb has only the in-frame clones, and not every one. This table holds around 260,000 clones, around 22% found once. Study-wide points: Across all four CD4+ subsets, people with type 1 diabetes showed modestly shorter TCRB CDR3s.

These receptors' targets are unknown. The sample consisted of naive CD4+ T cells from blood. All receptors derive from a woman aged 25 to 39 with type 1 diabetes.

The rearrangement links TRBV28 to TRBJ2-1, with 9 bases fitting TRBD1. Germline assignment: CDR1 MDHEN and CDR2 SYDVKM. Losses at the gene ends were 4 bases for V and 6 bases for J; bases not matched to a gene: 1. CDR3 length: 13 residues. CDR3 sequence reads: CASSSDRGNEQFF. The CDR3 region has the DNA TGTGCCAGCAGTTCGGACAGGGGCAATGAGCAGTTCTTC.

The chain employs TRBV29-1 and TRBJ1-5; 7 nucleotides agree with TRBD1. In germline, CDR1 is SQVTM, CDR2 ANQGSEA. V was pared by 5 bases and J by 3 bases, with 4 bases of the junction left unmatched. This CDR3 has 13 residues. CDR3 DNA: TGCAGCGTTCGGGGACAGAACAATCAGCCCCAGCATTTT. The encoded protein is CSVRGQNNQPQHF. Based on the CDR3 plus reference TRBV29-1 and TRBJ1-5, the full variable domain is SAVISQKPSRDICQRGTSLTIQCQVDSQVTMMFWYRQQPGQSLTLIATANQGSEATYESGFVIDKFPISRPNLTFSTLTVSNMSPEDSSIYLCSVRGQNNQPQHFGDGTRLSIL.

The chain recombines TRBV15 with TRBJ2-5; possibly TRBD1 for D (6 bases). V was clipped by 3 bases and J by 2 bases, with 10 bases between them. The CDR3 has 14 amino acids. Germline CDR1 LNHNV, CDR2 YYDKDF (reference sequence). CDR3: CATSRDSTQETQYF. CDR3 in DNA: TGTGCCACCAGCAGGGACAGTACTCAAGAGACCCAGTACTTC.

This chain uses TRBV11-3 with TRBJ1-2, with 7 positions matching TRBD1. CDR3 length equals 13 residues. Germline V gene data show CDR1 as SGHNT and CDR2 as YENEEA. With V trimmed by 5 bases and J by 5 bases, 5 bases remained unmatched. In nucleotides, the CDR3 is TGTGCCAGCAGCAAGGGACAGCCATATGGCTACACCTTC. Amino acids: CASSKGQPYGYTF.

The rearrangement uses TRBV7-9 and TRBJ2-7; D is unclear. V lost 3 bases to trimming and J lost 4 bases, with 13 bases between them. CDR3 length: 14 residues. Germline CDR1 reads SEHNR; CDR2 reads FQNEAQ (reference sequence). The CDR3 reads CASSFLGPRYEQYF. The CDR3 DNA is TGTGCCAGCAGCTTCCTTGGGCCGCGATACGAGCAGTACTTC.

This clone was counted between two and nine times. In the same sample, other DNA sequences code for this CDR3. This rearrangement joins TRBV29-1 to TRBJ1-3, with D possibly matching TRBD1 (6 bases). The CDR3 extends over 13 amino acids. Trimming shortened V by 3 bases and J by 2 bases, and 8 bases separated the two germline ends. From germline, CDR1 is SQVTM and CDR2 ANQGSEA. The CDR3 region has the DNA TGCAGCGTTGAGGCAGGGGCTGGAAACACCATATATTTT. This encodes CSVEAGAGNTIYF.

Regarding this clone: Other DNA sequences from this sample encode an identical CDR3 as well. The chain joins TRBV4-1 to TRBJ1-5; a weak D match, TRBD1 (6 bases). V was clipped by 3 bases and J by 2 bases, with 8 bases between them. The CDR3 runs 14 residues. CDR1 is MGHRA and CDR2 is YSYEKL in the germline V gene. The CDR3 protein is CASSQWTGNQPQHF. Written as DNA, the CDR3 is TGCGCCAGCAGCCAGTGGACAGGCAATCAGCCCCAGCATTTT.

This clone was recorded a few times. V and J are TRBV2 and TRBJ2-6; unclear D gene. The CDR3 extends over 15 amino acids. CDR1 and CDR2 (germline): SNHLY, FYNNEI. V was cut by 3 bases and J by 0 bases, with 6 bases left in between. For the CDR3, the DNA is TGTGCCAGCAGTGACGCAGTCTCTGGGGCCAACGTCCTGACTTTC. Translating gives CASSDAVSGANVLTF.

This clone was picked up a small number of times. The chain joins TRBV6-1 to TRBJ1-5; 9 nucleotides match TRBD1. The length of the CDR3 is 16 residues. Germline V gene lookup returns CDR1 MNHNS and CDR2 SASEGT. The junction had 11 bases not matched to a gene; V was cut back by 4 bases and J by 7 bases. In DNA, the CDR3 is TGTGCCAGCAGTGCCCGAGGGACAGGGAGAATCCAGCCCCAGCATTTT. This translates into CASSARGTGRIQPQHF.

The chain recombines TRBV2 with TRBJ2-5, with 8 positions matching TRBD2. CDR1 and CDR2 from the germline V gene are SNHLY and FYNNEI. Trimming at V came to 4 bases and at J to 1 base, leaving 2 bases not matched to a gene. This CDR3 contains 14 residues. CDR3 sequence (DNA): TGTGCCAGCAGTGGAACTAGCGGCCAAGAGACCCAGTACTTC. This sequence encodes CASSGTSGQETQYF.

This clone was detected only a few times. V is TRBV11-2 and J is TRBJ2-5, with 7 bases matching TRBD2. The germline V gene has CDR1 SGHAT and CDR2 FQNNGV. This CDR3 comprises 15 residues. V shed 5 bases, J shed 0 bases, and the junction held 6 bases outside the gene matches. The CDR3 DNA reads TGTGCCAGCAGCCCCCCACTAGCGTACCAAGAGACCCAGTACTTC. Its protein is CASSPPLAYQETQYF.

The V gene is TRBV11-2, the J gene TRBJ2-1, with 13 bases aligning to TRBD2. Germline CDR1 and CDR2: SGHAT and FQNNGV. Trimming cost V 3 bases and J 8 bases; bases outside gene matches: 13. The CDR3 consists of 18 residues. The CDR3 here is CASSLGTSGIGGSDEQFF. CDR3 nucleotide sequence: TGTGCCAGCAGCTTGGGGACTAGCGGGATTGGAGGTAGCGATGAGCAGTTCTTC.

This clone came up once. J is TRBJ2-3 and V is TRBV5-1; D ambiguous. The ends were cut back, 4 bases at V and 4 bases at J, with 16 bases in the middle. Germline V CDR1 and CDR2: SGHRS, YFSETQ. The CDR3 length is 15 residues. For the CDR3, the DNA is TGCGCCAGCAGCGCTAGTGGGTCAGTCTCAGATACGCAGTATTTT. Translation gives CASSASGSVSDTQYF.

The chain uses TRBV7-9 and TRBJ2-6; D might be TRBD2 (6 bases). V was clipped by 5 bases and J by 0 bases, with 17 bases between them. The V gene's germline CDR1 is SEHNR and CDR2 FQNEAQ (reference sequence). The CDR3 runs to 18 residues. CDR3 coding DNA: TGTGCCAGCAGCCCGGTTTGGGACTTAATCTCTGGGGCCAACGTCCTGACTTTC. It yields the protein CASSPVWDLISGANVLTF.

This clone was observed a few times. The chain joins TRBV11-3 to TRBJ2-5; TRBD2 aligns across 12 bases. CDR1 is SGHNT and CDR2 is YENEEA in the germline V gene. The V gene end was trimmed by 5 bases and the J gene end by 4 bases; junction bases not matched to a gene: 11. The CDR3 is 17 residues long. CDR3 coding DNA: TGTGCCAGCAGCGTAAGAAGACTAGCGGGAGACGGAGAGACCCAGTACTTC. Encoded protein: CASSVRRLAGDGETQYF.